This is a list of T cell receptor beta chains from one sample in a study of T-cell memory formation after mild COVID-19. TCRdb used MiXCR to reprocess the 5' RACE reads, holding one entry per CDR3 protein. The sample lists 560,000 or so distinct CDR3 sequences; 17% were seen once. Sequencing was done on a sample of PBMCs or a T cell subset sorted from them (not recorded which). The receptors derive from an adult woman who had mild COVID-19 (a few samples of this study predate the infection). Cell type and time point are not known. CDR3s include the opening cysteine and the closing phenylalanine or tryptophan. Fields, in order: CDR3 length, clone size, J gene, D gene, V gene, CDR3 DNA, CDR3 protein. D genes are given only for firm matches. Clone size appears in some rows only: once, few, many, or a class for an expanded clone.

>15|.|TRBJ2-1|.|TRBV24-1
TGTGCCACCAGTGATTCTAGGGGGGTTCGCAATGAGCAGTTCTTC
CATSDSRGVRNEQFF
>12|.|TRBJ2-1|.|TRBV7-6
TGTGCCAGCAGCTTAGGGGCGAGGGATAAGGTCTTC
CASSLGARDKVF
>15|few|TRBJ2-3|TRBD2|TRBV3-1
TGTGCCAGCAGCCAAGATGGAGCGGGACGAGATACGCAGTATTTT
CASSQDGAGRDTQYF
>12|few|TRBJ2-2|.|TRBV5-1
TGCGCCAGCCAGGGGTCAGCCGGGGAGCTGTTTTTT
CASQGSAGELFF
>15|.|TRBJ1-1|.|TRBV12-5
TGTGCTAGTGGTCAGAAGGGGGGGATGAACGCTGAAGCTTTCTTT
CASGQKGGMNAEAFF
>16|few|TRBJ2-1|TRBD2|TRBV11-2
TGTGCCAGCAGCTCCCCTACTAGCGGGAATATCTATGAGCAGTTCTTC
CASSSPTSGNIYEQFF
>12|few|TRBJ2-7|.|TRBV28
TGTGCCAGCAGCCCACCTCTGGCCGAGCAGTACTTC
CASSPPLAEQYF
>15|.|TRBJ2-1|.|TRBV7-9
TGTGCCAGCAGCTTGTCGAGGCAGCTCTACACTGAGCAGTTCTTC
CASSLSRQLYTEQFF
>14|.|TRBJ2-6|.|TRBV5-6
TGTGCCAGCAACCCGATCTCTGGGGCCAACGTCCTGACTTTC
CASNPISGANVLTF
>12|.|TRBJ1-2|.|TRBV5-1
TGCGCCAGCAGCTCAGAATTCTACGGCTACACCTTC
CASSSEFYGYTF
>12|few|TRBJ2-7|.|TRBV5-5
TGTGCCAGCAGCTTGGCCAGACACCAGCAGTACTTC
CASSLARHQQYF
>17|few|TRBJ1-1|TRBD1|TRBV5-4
TGTGCCAGCAGCTTGCCCCCGGGACAGGGTCTGAACACTGAAGCTTTCTTT
CASSLPPGQGLNTEAFF
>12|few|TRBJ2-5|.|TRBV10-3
TGTGCCACCCTAGATCAGGAAGAGACCCAGTACTTC
CATLDQEETQYF
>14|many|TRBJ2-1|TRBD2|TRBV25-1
TGTGCCAGCAGTCGGACTAGCGGGAGCAATGAGCAGTTCTTC
CASSRTSGSNEQFF
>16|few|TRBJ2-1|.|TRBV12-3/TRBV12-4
TGTGCCAGCAGTTTAGGGGGGCCTAGCTCCTACAATGAGCAGTTCTTC
CASSLGGPSSYNEQFF
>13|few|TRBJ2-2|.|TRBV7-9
TGTGCCAGCAGCTTATTCCTCGAAGGGGAGCTGTTTTTT
CASSLFLEGELFF
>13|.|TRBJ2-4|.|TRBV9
TGTGCCAGCAGCGTAGTAGGAGGGGACATTCAGTACTTC
CASSVVGGDIQYF